Following are 14 T cell receptor beta chains from one sample sequenced in a study of shared clonotypes between healthy human individuals. Assay: immunoSEQ multiplex PCR; the TCRdb copy retains only in-frame clones and omits some. The sample holds 2 million to 2.5 million clones, almost 96% seen once. Sequencing input: naive CD4+ T cells sorted from blood. As to subset: CD45RA+ positively selected. The receptors stem from a man between 18 and 35 years old in good health.

This chain uses TRBV20-1 with TRBJ2-1, with unresolved D. This CDR3 has 11 amino acids. The ends were cut back, 8 bases at V and 6 bases at J, with 11 bases in the middle. In germline, CDR1 is DFQATT, CDR2 SNEGSKA (reference sequence). The CDR3 DNA sequence: TGCAGTCCCATCATCGGCAATGAGCAGTTCTTC. Its translation: CSPIIGNEQFF.

To note about this clone: In the same sample, other DNA sequences code for this CDR3. The chain recombines TRBV6-5 with TRBJ2-5; no firm D call. Trimming cost V 6 bases and J 5 bases, with 7 bases left between them. CDR3 length: 11 residues. The V gene's germline CDR1 is MNHEY and CDR2 SVGAGI. The CDR3 loop reads CASSRKETQYF. The CDR3, as DNA: TGTGCCAGCAGCCGAAAGGAGACCCAGTACTTC.

The V and J genes are TRBV20-1 and TRBJ2-1; D ambiguous. The germline V gene encodes CDR1 DFQATT and CDR2 SNEGSKA (reference sequence). CDR3 length: 11 amino acids. Trimming pared 7 bases from V and 9 bases from J, leaving 13 bases between. CDR3 nucleotide sequence: TGCAGTGTTGAGCCGGTCGCTGAGCAGTTCTTC. Amino acid sequence: CSVEPVAEQFF.

This chain links TRBV19 with TRBJ1-1, with 7 bases lining up with TRBD1. The CDR3 is 16 amino acids. Germline CDR1 LNHDA, CDR2 SQIVND (reference sequence). The trim removed 5 bases at V and 3 bases at J, leaving 12 bases unmatched. CDR3: CASSPWTGSGYTEAFF. The CDR3, as DNA: TGTGCCAGTAGTCCATGGACAGGCTCAGGGTACACTGAAGCTTTCTTT. Complete variable domain (other parts from reference TRBV19 and TRBJ1-1): DGGITQSPKYLFRKEGQNVTLSCEQNLNHDAMYWYRQDPGQGLRLIYYSQIVNDFQKGDIAEGYSVSREKKESFPLTVTSAQKNPTAFYLCASSPWTGSGYTEAFFGQGTRLTVV.

The CDR3 DNA sequence: TGTGCCAGCAGCGTGGGACTAGCGGGGATCTACGAGCAGTACTTC. Translating gives CASSVGLAGIYEQYF. The chain recombines TRBV9 with TRBJ2-7; TRBD2 agrees at 13 bases. V was pared by 2 bases and J by 3 bases, with 2 bases of the junction left unmatched. Germline V gene data show CDR1 as SGDLS and CDR2 as YYNGEE. The CDR3 length is 15 residues.

The rearrangement joins TRBV4-2 to TRBJ2-3; maybe TRBD2 (5 bases). V gave up 0 bases and J gave up 6 bases, with 10 bases separating them. This CDR3 contains 14 residues. Germline assignment: CDR1 LGHNA and CDR2 YNFKEQ. CDR3 sequence: CASSQELVLDTQYF. In DNA, the CDR3 is TGTGCCAGCAGCCAAGAACTAGTACTTGATACGCAGTATTTT.

The rearrangement links TRBV6-6 to TRBJ1-5; unclear D gene. The CDR3 has 13 residues. Germline loops: CDR1 MNHNY, CDR2 SVGAGI (reference sequence). With 0 bases removed from V and 7 bases from J, the gap between germline ends came to 7 bases. CDR3: CASSYSYGQPQHF. Written as DNA, the CDR3 is TGTGCCAGCAGTTACTCGTACGGGCAGCCCCAGCATTTT.

The chain couples TRBV6-5 to TRBJ2-6; the D gene is possibly TRBD1 (6 bases). In germline, CDR1 is MNHEY, CDR2 SVGAGI. The CDR3 totals 15 residues. Trimming cost V 5 bases and J 0 bases, with 8 bases left between them. The CDR3 loop is CASSRGYSGANVLTF. DNA of the CDR3: TGTGCCAGCAGTAGGGGGTACTCTGGGGCCAACGTCCTGACTTTC.

The chain employs TRBV30 and TRBJ2-2; D unresolved. The germline V gene has CDR1 GTSNPN and CDR2 SVGIG (reference sequence). Trimming shortened V by 3 bases and J by 6 bases, and 11 bases separated the two germline ends. The CDR3 length is 13 residues. The CDR3 DNA reads TGTGCCTGGAGACCACGGGTCTCCGGGGAGCTGTTTTTT. Translation: CAWRPRVSGELFF.

The CDR3 coding sequence is TGTGCCACCAGAGGCGGGCGGTTCAACAGGGCTGGGTATGGCTACACCTTC. Translating it yields CATRGGRFNRAGYGYTF. This chain connects TRBV15 to TRBJ1-2; D is perhaps TRBD1 (6 bases). The V gene lost 6 bases and the J gene lost 5 bases, with 25 bases spanning the gap. Looked up from germline, CDR1 is LNHNV and CDR2 is YYDKDF (reference sequence). This CDR3 comprises 17 residues.

The CDR3 DNA reads as TGTGCCAGCAGCCCCGGGGAAGGGGGCGGTGAGACCCAGTACTTC. Translated, it gives CASSPGEGGGETQYF. The chain is built from TRBV6-6 and TRBJ2-5; the match to TRBD1 covers 7 bases. Germline CDR1 reads MNHNY; CDR2 reads SVGAGI (reference sequence). With 6 bases clipped from V and 5 bases from J, the junction kept 12 bases outside the gene matches. The CDR3 totals 15 residues.

This sequence joins TRBV5-6 and TRBJ1-6; D is possibly TRBD1 (5 bases). The germline V gene has CDR1 SGHDT and CDR2 YYEEEE. Between the trimmed V and J ends, which lost 5 bases and 1 base, there was a span of 10 bases. The CDR3 runs to 15 residues. DNA of the CDR3: TGTGCCAGCAGTTTTAGGGGTTCCTATAATTCACCCCTCCACTTT. It is translated as CASSFRGSYNSPLHF. Combining the CDR3 with reference TRBV5-6 and TRBJ1-6 gives the whole variable domain DAGVTQSPTHLIKTRGQQVTLRCSPKSGHDTVSWYQQALGQGPQFIFQYYEEEERQRGNFPDRFSGHQFPNYSSELNVNALLLGDSALYLCASSFRGSYNSPLHFGNGTRLTVT.

The chain is built from TRBV2 and TRBJ1-4; the match to TRBD1 covers 9 bases. Germline V CDR1 and CDR2: SNHLY, FYNNEI. This CDR3 comprises 15 residues. The trim removed 10 bases at V and 3 bases at J, leaving 9 bases unmatched. CDR3 nucleotide sequence: TGTGCCAATAAGGGACAGGGTGGCCCTAATGAAAAACTGTTTTTT. Protein: CANKGQGGPNEKLFF.

This chain connects TRBV29-1 to TRBJ2-2, with D maybe TRBD2 (6 bases). Germline V CDR1 and CDR2: SQVTM, ANQGSEA. Between the trimmed V and J ends, which lost 6 bases and 5 bases, there was a span of 19 bases. This CDR3 has 15 amino acids. The CDR3: CSVGPGIRGTGELFF. CDR3 nucleotide sequence: TGCAGCGTGGGGCCCGGAATCCGGGGGACCGGGGAGCTGTTTTTT.